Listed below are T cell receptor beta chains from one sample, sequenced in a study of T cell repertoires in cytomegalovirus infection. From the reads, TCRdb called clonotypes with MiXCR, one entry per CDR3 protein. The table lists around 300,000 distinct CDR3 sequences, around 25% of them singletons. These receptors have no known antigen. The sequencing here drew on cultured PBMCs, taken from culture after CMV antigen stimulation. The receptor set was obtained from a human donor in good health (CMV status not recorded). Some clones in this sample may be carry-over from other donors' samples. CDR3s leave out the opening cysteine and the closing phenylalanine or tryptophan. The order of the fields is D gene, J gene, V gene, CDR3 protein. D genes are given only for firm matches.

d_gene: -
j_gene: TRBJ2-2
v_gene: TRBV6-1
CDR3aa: ASSLLATGELF

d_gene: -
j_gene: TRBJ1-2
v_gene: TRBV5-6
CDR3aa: ASSSGTYGYT

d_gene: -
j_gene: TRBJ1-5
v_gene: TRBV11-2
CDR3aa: ASSKAAGTHNQPQH

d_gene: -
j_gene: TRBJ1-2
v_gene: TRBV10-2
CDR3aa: ASSVAGLGYGYT

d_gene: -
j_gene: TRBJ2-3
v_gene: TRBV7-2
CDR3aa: ASSNRRLGVGTDTQY

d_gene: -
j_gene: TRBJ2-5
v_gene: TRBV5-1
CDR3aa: ASSLVGSGIETQY

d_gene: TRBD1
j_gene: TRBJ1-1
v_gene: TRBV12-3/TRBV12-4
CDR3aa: ASIRTGPGTEAF

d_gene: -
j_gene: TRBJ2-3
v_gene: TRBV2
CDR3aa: ASSETTQY

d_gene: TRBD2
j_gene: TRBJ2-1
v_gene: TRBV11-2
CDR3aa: ASSPGLFYNEQF

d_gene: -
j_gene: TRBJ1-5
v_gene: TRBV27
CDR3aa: ASSPGPGGMAQH

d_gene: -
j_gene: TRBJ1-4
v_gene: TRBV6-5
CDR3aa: ASSPETSTNERLF

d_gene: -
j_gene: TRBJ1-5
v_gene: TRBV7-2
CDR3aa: ASSAEGAGARIQSNQPQH

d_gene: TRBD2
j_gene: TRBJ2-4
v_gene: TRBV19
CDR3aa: ASRLAGAVNIQY

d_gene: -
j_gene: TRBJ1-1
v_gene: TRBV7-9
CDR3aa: ASSPVVGPWGEAF

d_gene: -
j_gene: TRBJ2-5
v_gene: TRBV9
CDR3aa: ASSVDGSWETQY

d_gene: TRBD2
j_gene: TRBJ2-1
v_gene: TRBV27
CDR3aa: ASSSVIGLADYNEQF

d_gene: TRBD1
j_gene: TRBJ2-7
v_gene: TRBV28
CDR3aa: ASSSPGQGPLEQY

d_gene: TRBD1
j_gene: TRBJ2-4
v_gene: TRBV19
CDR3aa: ASSDRATRLLAKNIQY

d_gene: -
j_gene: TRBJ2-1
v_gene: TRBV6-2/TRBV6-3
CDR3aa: ASSYSDNEQF

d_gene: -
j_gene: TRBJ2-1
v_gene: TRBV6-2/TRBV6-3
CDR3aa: ASSYWGGKTYNEQF

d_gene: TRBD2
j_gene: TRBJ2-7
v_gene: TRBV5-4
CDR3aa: ASSSLAGAKYEQY

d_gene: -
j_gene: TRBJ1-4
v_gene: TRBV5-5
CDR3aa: ASSFTAGSNEKLF

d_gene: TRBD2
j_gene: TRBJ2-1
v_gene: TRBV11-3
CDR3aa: ASSLEGGGGGSYNEQF

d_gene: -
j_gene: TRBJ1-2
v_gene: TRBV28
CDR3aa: ASSPTGRSYGYT

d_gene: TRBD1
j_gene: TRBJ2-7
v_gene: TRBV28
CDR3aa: ASKPGQGAGEQY

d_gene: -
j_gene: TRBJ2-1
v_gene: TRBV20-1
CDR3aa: SANLGGFLSYEQF

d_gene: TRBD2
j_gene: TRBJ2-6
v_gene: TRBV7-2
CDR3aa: ASTLTSASGANVLT

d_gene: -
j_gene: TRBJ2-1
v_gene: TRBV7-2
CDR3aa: ASSLMGAEQF

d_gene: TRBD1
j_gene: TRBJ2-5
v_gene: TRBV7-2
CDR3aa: ASSPGQGSETQY

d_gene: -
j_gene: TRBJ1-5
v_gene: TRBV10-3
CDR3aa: AISDEQGFNQPQH

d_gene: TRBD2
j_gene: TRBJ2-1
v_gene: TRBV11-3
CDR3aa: ASSLEILSGPNEQF

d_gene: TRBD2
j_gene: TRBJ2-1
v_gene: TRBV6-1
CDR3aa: ASRGTSGRAPLGNEQF

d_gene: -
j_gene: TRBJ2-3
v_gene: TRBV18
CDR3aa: ASSPLTSISSTDTQY

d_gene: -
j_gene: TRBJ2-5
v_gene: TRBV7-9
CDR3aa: ASTVGEETQY

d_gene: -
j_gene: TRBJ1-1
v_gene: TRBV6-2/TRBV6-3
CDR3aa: ASSYKPGSNTEAF

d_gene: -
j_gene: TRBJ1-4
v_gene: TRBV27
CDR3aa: ASRQGTNEKLF

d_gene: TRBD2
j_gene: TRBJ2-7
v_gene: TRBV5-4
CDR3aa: ASSLDHGGVYLGEQY

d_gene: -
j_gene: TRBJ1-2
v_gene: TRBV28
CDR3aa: ASSPNLGQEPRGYT

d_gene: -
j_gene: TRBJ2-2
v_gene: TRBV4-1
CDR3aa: ASSQSATTGELF

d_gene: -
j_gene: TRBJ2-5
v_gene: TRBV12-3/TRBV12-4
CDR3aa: ASSFELRETQY

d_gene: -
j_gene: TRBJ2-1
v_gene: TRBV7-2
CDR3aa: ASSPRRSYNEQF

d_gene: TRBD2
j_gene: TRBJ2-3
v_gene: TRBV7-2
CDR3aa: ASSRPRLAIEDTQY

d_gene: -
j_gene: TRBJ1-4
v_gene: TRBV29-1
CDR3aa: SVATSLFEKLF

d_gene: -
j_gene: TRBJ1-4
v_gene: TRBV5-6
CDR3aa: ASSTRDMGVLGEKLF

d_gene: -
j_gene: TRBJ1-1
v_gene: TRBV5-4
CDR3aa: ASSISRKNTEAF

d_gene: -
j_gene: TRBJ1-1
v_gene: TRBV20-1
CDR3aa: SARGSGANTEAF

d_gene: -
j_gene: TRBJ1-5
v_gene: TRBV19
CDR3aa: ASSPERMQPQH

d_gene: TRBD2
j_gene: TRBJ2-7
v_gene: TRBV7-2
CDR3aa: ASSFESGRAHEQY

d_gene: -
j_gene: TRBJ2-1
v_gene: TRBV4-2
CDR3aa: ASSQDWSYNEQF

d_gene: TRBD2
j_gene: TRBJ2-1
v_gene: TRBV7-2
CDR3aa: ASSLSTWGREGRYNEQF